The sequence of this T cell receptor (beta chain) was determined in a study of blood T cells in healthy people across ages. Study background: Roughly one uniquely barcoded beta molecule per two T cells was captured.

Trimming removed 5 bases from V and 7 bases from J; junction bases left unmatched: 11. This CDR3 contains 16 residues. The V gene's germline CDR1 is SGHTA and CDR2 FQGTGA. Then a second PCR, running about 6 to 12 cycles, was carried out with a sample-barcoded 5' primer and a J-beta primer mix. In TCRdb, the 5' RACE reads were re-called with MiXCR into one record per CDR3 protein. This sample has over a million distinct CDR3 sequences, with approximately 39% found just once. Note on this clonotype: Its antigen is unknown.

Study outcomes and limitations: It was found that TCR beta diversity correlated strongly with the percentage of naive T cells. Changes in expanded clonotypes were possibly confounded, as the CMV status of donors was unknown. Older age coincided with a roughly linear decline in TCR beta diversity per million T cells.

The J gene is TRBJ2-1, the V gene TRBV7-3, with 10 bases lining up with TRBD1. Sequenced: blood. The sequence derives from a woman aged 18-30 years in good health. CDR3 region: CASSPPRDRGQNEQFF. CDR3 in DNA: TGTGCCAGCAGCCCTCCCCGGGACAGGGGTCAAAATGAGCAGTTCTTC.